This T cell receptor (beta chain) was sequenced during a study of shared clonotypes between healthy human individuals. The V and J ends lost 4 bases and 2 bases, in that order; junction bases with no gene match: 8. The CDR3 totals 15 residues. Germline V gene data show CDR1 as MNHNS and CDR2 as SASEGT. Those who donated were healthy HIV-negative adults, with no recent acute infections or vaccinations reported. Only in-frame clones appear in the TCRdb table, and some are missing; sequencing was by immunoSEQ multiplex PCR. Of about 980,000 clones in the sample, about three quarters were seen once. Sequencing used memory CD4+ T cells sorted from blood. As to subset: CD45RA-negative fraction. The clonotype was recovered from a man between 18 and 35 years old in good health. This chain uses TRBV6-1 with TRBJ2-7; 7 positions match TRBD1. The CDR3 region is CASSVLGTDPYEQYF. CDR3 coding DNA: TGTGCCAGCAGTGTACTTGGGACAGACCCCTACGAGCAGTACTTC.